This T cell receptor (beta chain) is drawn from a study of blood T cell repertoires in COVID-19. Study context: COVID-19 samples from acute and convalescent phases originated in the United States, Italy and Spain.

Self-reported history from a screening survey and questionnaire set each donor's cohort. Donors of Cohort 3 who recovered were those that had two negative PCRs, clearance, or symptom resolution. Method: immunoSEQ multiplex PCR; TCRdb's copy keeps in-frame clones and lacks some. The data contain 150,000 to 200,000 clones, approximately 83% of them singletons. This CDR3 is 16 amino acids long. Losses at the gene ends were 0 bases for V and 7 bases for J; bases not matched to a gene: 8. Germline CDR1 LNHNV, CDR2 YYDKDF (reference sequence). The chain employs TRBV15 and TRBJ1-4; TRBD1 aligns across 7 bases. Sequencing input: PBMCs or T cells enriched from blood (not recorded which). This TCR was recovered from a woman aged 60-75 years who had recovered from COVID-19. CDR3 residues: CATSRDRWTGGEKLFF. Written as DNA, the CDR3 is TGTGCCACCAGCAGAGACCGCTGGACAGGTGGTGAAAAACTGTTTTTT.